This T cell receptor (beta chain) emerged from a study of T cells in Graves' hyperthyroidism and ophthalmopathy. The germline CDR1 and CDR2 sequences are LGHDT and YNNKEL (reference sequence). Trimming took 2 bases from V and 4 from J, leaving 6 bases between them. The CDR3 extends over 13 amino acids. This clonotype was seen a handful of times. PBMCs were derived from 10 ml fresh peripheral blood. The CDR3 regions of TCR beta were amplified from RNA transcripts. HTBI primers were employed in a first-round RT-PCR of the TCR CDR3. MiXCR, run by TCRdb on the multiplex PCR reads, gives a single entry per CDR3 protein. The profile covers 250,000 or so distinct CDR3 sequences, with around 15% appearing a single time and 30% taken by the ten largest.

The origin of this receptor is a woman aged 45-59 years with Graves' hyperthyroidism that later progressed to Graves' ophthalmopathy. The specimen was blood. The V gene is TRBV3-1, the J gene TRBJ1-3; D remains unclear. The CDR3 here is CASSQSQGNTIYF. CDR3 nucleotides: TGTGCCAGCAGCCAATCACAGGGAAACACCATATATTTT.